This is a list of T cell receptor beta chains from one sample in a study of blood T cell repertoires in COVID-19. The protocol was immunoSEQ multiplex PCR, while the TCRdb copy is restricted to in-frame clones and leaves out a portion. The table shows about 400,000 clones, with more than 80% occurring only once. Sequencing was carried out using peripheral blood. The source is a man aged 40-49 years with acute or convalescent COVID-19. Each CDR3 is given with its conserved first and last residue. The order of the fields is clone size, D gene, V gene, J gene, CDR3 DNA, CDR3 protein. D genes are given only for firm matches. Clone size is given for some rows only: seen once, a few or many times, or a class if the clone is expanded.

>-|TRBD2|TRBV7-9|TRBJ2-7
TGTGCCAGCAGCTTAGTGGCTAGCGGGTCCTACGAGCAGTACTTC
CASSLVASGSYEQYF
>-|-|TRBV21-1|TRBJ1-5
TGTGCCAGCAGCAAATTCGGGTGGGAGTCCATGAGCAATCAGCCCCAGCATTTT
CASSKFGWESMSNQPQHF
>-|TRBD2|TRBV11-2|TRBJ2-5
TGTGCCAGCAGCACGGAGACTAGCGGGGAAGAGACCCAGTACTTC
CASSTETSGEETQYF
>-|-|TRBV6-5|TRBJ1-2
TGTGCCAGCACCTACAGCGGCGGTGGCTACACCTTC
CASTYSGGGYTF
>-|-|TRBV18|TRBJ2-1
TGTGCCAGCTCACCACTCAGCTACAATGAGCAGTTCTTC
CASSPLSYNEQFF
>-|-|TRBV12-3/TRBV12-4|TRBJ2-2
TGTGCCAGCAGACAGGGCTCCACCGGGGAGCTGTTTTTT
CASRQGSTGELFF
>once|-|TRBV7-9|TRBJ1-4
TGTGCCAGCAGCTTAGTGTCAGGGACAACTAATGAAAAACTGTTTTTT
CASSLVSGTTNEKLFF
>-|-|TRBV7-3|TRBJ2-2
TGTGCCAGCAAAAGGGACTCAAACACCGGGGAGCTGTTTTTT
CASKRDSNTGELFF
>-|-|TRBV3-1/TRBV3-2|TRBJ1-5
TGTGCCAGCAGCCAAGGGCAGGGTATCGGGAATCAGCCCCAGCATTTT
CASSQGQGIGNQPQHF
>once|TRBD2|TRBV10-1|TRBJ2-7
TGCGCCACTCGCATGGAGGGACTAGCGATAGAGTACTTC
CATRMEGLAIEYF
>-|-|TRBV7-9|TRBJ2-7
TGTGCCAGCAGCTCGGGAGTCAGCTCCTACGAGCAGTACTTC
CASSSGVSSYEQYF
>-|-|TRBV2|TRBJ1-1
TGTGCCAGCATCTTAACGGGACTCGACACTGAAGCTTTCTTT
CASILTGLDTEAFF
>-|TRBD2|TRBV2|TRBJ2-1
TGTGCCAGTCTCACTAGCGGGAGAACGGGTTCCTACAATGAGCAGTTCTTC
CASLTSGRTGSYNEQFF
>-|-|TRBV28|TRBJ2-2
TGTGCCAGCAGTTTATTAACTGGGAACACCGGGGAGCTGTTTTTT
CASSLLTGNTGELFF
>few|TRBD1|TRBV5-1|TRBJ1-5
TGCGCCAGCAGCTGGACAGGGGGGGATCAGCCCCAGCATTTT
CASSWTGGDQPQHF
>-|-|TRBV6-5|TRBJ1-1
TGTGCCACCTCCAAAGGGACACCGGGGACTGAAGCTTTCTTT
CATSKGTPGTEAFF
>-|TRBD1|TRBV2|TRBJ2-3
TGTGCCAGCAGTGGGGACAGGGGTCTTCAAGATACGCAGTATTTT
CASSGDRGLQDTQYF
>-|-|TRBV29-1|TRBJ2-7
TGCAGCGCCCAACCGACGGGGTCCTACGAGCAGTACTTC
CSAQPTGSYEQYF
>-|TRBD1|TRBV29-1|TRBJ2-7
TGCAGCTTCATTATGACAGGGGGCCTTTCCGAGCAGTACTTC
CSFIMTGGLSEQYF
>few|TRBD1|TRBV29-1|TRBJ2-7
TGCAGCGTTGTCCGGGACAGGACCTACGAGCAGTACTTC
CSVVRDRTYEQYF
>few|-|TRBV9|TRBJ2-2
TGTGCCAGCAGCGTTACTTCGAACACCGGGGAGCTGTTTTTT
CASSVTSNTGELFF
>-|-|TRBV7-8|TRBJ2-7
TGTGCCAGCAGCTTCGGGGCAGGACTATTGAACTTC
CASSFGAGLLNF
>-|-|TRBV30|TRBJ1-2
TGTGCCTGGAGTGTACACGAGGCCCACTATGGCTACACCTTC
CAWSVHEAHYGYTF
>once|-|TRBV28|TRBJ1-6
TGTGCCAGCAGTTTATCTAGCCCGGTTCGGCCCCTCCACTTT
CASSLSSPVRPLHF
>once|TRBD1|TRBV4-1|TRBJ1-5
TGCGCCAGCAGCCAAGGCGGGCCGGGACAGGGTAGGTTGCATTTT
CASSQGGPGQGRLHF
>-|-|TRBV24-1|TRBJ2-3
TGTGCCACCAGTGACGCGGGCAAGGACACAGATACGCAGTATTTT
CATSDAGKDTDTQYF
>-|TRBD1|TRBV23-1|TRBJ1-5
TGCGCCAGCACCGGGGACAGCTTAATTAGCAATCAGCCCCAGCATTTT
CASTGDSLISNQPQHF
>once|-|TRBV28|TRBJ1-2
TGTGCCAGCAGTTTAGCTGGTGGGGCCGAAGCTAACTATGGCTACACCTTC
CASSLAGGAEANYGYTF
>-|-|TRBV2|TRBJ1-2
TGTGCCAGCAGAGCCGGGTTTTCTAACTATGGCTACACCTTC
CASRAGFSNYGYTF
>few|-|TRBV19|TRBJ1-4
TGTGCCAGTAGTACGTCAGGTTCGCCTAATGAAAAACTGTTTTTT
CASSTSGSPNEKLFF
>-|TRBD2|TRBV11-2|TRBJ2-1
TGTGCCGACCGGACTAGCGGCGGCAATGAGCAGTTCTTC
CADRTSGGNEQFF